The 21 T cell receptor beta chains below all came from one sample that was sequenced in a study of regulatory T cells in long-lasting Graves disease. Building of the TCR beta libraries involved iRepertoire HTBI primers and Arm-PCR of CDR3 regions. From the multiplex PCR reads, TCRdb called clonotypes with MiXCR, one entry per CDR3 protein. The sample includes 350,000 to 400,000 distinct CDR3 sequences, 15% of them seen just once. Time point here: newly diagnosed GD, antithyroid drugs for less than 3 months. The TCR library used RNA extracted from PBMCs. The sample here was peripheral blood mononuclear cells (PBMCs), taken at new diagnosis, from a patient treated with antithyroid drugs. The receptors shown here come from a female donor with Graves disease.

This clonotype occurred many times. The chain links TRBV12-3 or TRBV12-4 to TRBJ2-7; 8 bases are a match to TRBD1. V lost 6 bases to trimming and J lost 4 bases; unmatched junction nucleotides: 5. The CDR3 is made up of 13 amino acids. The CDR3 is CASSSGQDYEQYF. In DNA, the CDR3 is TGTGCCAGCAGCTCGGGACAGGATTACGAGCAGTACTTC.

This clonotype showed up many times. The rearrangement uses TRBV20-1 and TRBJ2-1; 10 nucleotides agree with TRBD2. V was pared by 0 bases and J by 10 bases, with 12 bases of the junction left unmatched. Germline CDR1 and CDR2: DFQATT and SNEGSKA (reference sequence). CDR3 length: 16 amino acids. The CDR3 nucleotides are TGCAGTGCTAGAGATCGCGAAGCGGGGGGGCTTTGGGAGCAGTTCTTC. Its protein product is CSARDREAGGLWEQFF.

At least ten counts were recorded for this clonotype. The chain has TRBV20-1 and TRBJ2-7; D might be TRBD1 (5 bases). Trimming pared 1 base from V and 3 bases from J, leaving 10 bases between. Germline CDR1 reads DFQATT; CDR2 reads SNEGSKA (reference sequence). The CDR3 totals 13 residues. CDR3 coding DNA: TGCAGTGCTAGAGGACAGCGCAGCTACGAGCAGTACTTC. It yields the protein CSARGQRSYEQYF.

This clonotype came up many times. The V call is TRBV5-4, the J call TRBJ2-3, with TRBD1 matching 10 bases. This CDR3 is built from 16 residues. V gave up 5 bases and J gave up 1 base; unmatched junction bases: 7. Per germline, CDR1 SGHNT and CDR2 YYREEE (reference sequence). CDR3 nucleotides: TGTGCCAGCAGTCGTCGGGGGACAGGGGGCACAGATACGCAGTATTTT. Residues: CASSRRGTGGTDTQYF.

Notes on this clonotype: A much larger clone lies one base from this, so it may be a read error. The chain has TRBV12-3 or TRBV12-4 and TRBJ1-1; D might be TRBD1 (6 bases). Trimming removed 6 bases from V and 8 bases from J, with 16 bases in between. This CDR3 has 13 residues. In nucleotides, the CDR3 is TGTGCCAGCAGCCGAGCGACAGGTCAAGAAGCTTTCTTT. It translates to CASSRATGQEAFF.

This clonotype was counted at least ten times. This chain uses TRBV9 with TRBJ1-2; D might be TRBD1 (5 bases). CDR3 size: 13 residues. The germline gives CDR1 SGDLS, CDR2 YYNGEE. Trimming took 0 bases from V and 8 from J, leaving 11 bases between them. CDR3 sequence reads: CASSVGGSGGYTF. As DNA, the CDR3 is TGTGCCAGCAGCGTAGGGGGGTCGGGGGGCTACACCTTC.

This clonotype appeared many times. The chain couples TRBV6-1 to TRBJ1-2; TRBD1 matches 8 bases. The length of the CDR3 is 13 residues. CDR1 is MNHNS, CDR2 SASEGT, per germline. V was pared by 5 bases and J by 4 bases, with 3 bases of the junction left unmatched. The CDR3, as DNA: TGTGCCAGCAGTCGAGGACAGGGCTATGGCTACACCTTC. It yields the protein CASSRGQGYGYTF.

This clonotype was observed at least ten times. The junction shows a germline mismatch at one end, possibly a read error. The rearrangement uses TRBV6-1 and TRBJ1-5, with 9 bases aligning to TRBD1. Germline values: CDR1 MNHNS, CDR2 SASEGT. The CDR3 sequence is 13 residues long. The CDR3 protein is CASSENRGTGIRF. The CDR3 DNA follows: TGTGCCAGCAGTGAAAACCGGGGGACAGGGATCCGTTTT.

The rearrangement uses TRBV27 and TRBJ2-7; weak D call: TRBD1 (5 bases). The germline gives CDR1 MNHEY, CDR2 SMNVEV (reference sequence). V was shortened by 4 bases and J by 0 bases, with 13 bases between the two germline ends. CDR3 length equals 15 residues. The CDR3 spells CASSSLTDSSYEQYF. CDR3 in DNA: TGTGCCAGCAGTTCCCTGACAGACAGCTCCTACGAGCAGTACTTC.

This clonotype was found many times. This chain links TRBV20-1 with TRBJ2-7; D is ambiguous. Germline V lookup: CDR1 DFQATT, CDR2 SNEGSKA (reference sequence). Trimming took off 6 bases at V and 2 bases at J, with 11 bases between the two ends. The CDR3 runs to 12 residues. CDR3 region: CSAQDGPYEQYF. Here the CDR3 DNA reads TGCAGTGCGCAAGACGGCCCCTACGAGCAGTACTTC.

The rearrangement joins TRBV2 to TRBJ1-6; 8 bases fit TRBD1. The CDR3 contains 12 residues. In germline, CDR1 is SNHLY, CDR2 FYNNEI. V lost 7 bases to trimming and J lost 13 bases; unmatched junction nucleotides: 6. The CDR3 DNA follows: TGTGCCAGCACGACAGGGGATCCCCCCCTCCACTTT. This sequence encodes CASTTGDPPLHF.

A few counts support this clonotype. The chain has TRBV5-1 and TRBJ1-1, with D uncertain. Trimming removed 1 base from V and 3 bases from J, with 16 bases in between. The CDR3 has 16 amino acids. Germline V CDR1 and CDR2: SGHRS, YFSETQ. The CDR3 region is CASSLLNSFSDTEAFF. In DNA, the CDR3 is TGCGCCAGCAGCTTGCTCAACAGTTTTTCGGACACTGAAGCTTTCTTT.

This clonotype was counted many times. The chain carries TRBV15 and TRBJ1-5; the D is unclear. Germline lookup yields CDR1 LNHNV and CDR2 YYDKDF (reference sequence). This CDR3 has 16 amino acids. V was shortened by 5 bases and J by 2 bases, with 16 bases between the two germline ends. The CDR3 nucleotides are TGTGCCACCAGCCGAAGACCGCTAATGCGCAATCAGCCCCAGCATTTT. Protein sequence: CATSRRPLMRNQPQHF.

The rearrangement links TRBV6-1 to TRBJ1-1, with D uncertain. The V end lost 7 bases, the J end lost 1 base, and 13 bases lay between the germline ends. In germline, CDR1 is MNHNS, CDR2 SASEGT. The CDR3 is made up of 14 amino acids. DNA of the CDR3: TGTGCCAGCACGGGCAGAAAGGGGAACACTGAAGCTTTCTTT. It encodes CASTGRKGNTEAFF.

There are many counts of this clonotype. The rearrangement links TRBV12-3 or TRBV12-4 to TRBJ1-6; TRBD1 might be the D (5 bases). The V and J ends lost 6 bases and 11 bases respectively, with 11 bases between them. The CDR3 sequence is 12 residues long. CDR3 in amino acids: CASSPGEAPLHF. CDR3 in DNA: TGTGCCAGCAGCCCGGGGGAGGCACCCCTCCACTTT.

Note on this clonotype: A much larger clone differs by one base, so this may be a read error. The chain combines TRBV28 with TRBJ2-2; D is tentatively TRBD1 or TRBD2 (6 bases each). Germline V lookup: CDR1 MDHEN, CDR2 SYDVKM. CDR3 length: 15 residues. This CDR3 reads CASRRRGANTGELLF. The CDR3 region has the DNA TGTGCCAGCAGGAGAAGGGGGGCGAACACCGGGGAGCTGCTTTTT.

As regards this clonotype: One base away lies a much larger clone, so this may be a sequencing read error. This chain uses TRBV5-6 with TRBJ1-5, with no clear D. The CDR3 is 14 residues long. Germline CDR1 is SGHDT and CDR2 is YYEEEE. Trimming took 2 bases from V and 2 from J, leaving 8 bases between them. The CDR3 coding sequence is TGTGCCAGCAGCTTTTTCCGGGGCAATCAGCCCCAGCATTTT. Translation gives CASSFFRGNQPQHF. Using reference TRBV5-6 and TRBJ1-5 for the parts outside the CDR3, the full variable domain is DAGVTQSPTHLIKTRGQQVTLRCSPKSGHDTVSWYQQALGQGPQFIFQYYEEEERQRGNFPDRFSGHQFPNYSSELNVNALLLGDSALYLCASSFFRGNQPQHFGDGTRLSIL.

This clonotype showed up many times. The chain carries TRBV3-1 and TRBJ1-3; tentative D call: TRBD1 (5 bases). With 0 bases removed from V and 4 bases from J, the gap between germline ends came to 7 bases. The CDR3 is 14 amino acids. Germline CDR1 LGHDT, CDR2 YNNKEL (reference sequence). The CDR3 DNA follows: TGTGCCAGCAGCCAAGAGGGGCAGGGAAACACCATATATTTT. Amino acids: CASSQEGQGNTIYF.

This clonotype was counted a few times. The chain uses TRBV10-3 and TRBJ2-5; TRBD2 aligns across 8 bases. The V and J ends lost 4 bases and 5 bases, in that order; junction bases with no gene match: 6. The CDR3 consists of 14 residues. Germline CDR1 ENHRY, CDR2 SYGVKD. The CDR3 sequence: CAISGSSGEETQYF. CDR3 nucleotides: TGTGCCATCAGTGGGAGTAGCGGGGAGGAGACCCAGTACTTC.

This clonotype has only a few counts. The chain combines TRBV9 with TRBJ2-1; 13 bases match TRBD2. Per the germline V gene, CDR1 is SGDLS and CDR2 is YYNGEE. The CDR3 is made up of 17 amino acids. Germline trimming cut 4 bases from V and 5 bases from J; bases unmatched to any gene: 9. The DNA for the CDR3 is TGTGCCAGCAGCCCCAGGACTAGCGGGGGCGGGGACAATGAGCAGTTCTTC. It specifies CASSPRTSGGGDNEQFF.

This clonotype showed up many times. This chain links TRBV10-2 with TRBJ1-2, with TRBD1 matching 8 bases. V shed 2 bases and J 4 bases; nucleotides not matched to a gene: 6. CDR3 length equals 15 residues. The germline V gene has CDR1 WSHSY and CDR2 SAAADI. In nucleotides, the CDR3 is TGCGCCAGCAGTGAGCAGGGGGCCGATTTCTATGGCTACACCTTC. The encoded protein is CASSEQGADFYGYTF.